The source of this TCR beta chain is a study of blood T cell repertoires in COVID-19. Overall study: The United States, Italy and Spain were the sources of the acute and convalescent COVID-19 samples.

Authors' methods: Reference gene primer amplification in the assay estimated nucleated cell counts. This table comes from immunoSEQ multiplex PCR, and its TCRdb copy is limited to in-frame clones, with some not included. V and J calls and clone size follow that table, whereas D and trimming were derived from the DNA. Counted here are 150,000 to 200,000 clones, approximately 86% occurring once; the ten biggest clones make up 2.7%. Details on this clone: One end of the junction does not line up with germline, which may come from a read error.

CDR1 MNHEY and CDR2 SVGAGI come from the germline V gene. CDR3 length: 16 residues. Material for sequencing was peripheral blood. The gene calls are TRBV6-5 and TRBJ2-5; TRBD2 aligns across 8 bases. The receptor's source is a man aged 40-49 years with active or convalescent COVID-19. The CDR3 DNA sequence: TGTGCCAGCAGTCACTCCCCTTCGGGGGGGAGGGAGACCCAGTACTTC. Its protein product is CASSHSPSGGRETQYF.